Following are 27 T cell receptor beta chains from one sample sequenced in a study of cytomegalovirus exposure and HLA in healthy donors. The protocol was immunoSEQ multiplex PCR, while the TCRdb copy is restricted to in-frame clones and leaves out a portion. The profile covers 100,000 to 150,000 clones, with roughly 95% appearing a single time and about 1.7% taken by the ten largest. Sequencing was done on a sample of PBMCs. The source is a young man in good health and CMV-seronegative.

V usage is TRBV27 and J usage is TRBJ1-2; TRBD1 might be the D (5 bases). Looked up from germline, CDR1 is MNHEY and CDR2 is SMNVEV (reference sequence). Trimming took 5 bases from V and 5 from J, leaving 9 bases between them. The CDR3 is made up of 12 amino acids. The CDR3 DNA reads TGTGCCAGCAGTCCCGGGGGGTATGGCTACACCTTC. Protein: CASSPGGYGYTF.

The CDR3 sequence is CASSFRRQIGTGELFF. CDR3 nucleotide sequence: TGTGCCAGCAGTTTCCGTCGACAGATAGGGACCGGGGAGCTGTTTTTT. This rearrangement joins TRBV27 to TRBJ2-2; D is perhaps TRBD1 (5 bases). V lost 3 bases and J lost 5, with 16 bases in between. This CDR3 contains 16 residues. Looked up from germline, CDR1 is MNHEY and CDR2 is SMNVEV (reference sequence).

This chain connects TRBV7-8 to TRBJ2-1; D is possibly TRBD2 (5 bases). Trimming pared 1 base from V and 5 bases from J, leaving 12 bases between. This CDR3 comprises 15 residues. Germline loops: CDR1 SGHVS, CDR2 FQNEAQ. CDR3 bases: TGTGCCAGCAGCTTAGGAGGGTGGGCGAACAATGAGCAGTTCTTC. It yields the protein CASSLGGWANNEQFF. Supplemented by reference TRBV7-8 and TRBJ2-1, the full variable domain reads GAGVSQSPRYKVAKRGQDVALRCDPISGHVSLFWYQQALGQGPEFLTYFQNEAQLDKSGLPSDRFFAERPEGSVSTLKIQRTQQEDSAVYLCASSLGGWANNEQFFGPGTRLTVL.

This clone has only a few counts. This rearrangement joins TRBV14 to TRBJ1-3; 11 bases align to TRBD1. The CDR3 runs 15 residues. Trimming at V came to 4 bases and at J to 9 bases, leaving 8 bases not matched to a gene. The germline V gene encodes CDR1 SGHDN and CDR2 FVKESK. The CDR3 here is CASSPSPGTGGTIYF. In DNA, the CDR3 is TGTGCCAGCAGCCCCTCCCCCGGGACAGGGGGCACCATATATTTT.

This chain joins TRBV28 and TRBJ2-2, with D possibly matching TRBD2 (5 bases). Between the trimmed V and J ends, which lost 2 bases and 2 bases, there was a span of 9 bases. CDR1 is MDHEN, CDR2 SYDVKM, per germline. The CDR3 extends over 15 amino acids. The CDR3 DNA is TGTGCCAGCAGTTTAACGAGCGGCAACACCGGGGAGCTGTTTTTT. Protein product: CASSLTSGNTGELFF.

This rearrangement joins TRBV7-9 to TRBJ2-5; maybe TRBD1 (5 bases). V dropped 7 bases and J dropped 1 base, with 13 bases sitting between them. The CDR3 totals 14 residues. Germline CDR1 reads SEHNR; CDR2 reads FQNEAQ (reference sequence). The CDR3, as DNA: TGTGCCAGCACCAAAAGGACACTCCAAGAGACCCAGTACTTC. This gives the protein CASTKRTLQETQYF. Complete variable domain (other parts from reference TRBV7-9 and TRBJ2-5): DTGVSQNPRHKITKRGQNVTFRCDPISEHNRLYWYRQTLGQGPEFLTYFQNEAQLEKSRLLSDRFSAERPKGSFSTLEIQRTEQGDSAMYLCASTKRTLQETQYFGPGTRLLVL.

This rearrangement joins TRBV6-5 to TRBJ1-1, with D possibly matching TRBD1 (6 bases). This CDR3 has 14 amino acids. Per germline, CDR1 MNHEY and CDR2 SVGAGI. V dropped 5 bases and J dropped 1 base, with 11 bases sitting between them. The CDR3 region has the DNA TGTGCCAGCAGTCCCGGGACAAGGAACACTGAAGCTTTCTTT. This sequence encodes CASSPGTRNTEAFF.

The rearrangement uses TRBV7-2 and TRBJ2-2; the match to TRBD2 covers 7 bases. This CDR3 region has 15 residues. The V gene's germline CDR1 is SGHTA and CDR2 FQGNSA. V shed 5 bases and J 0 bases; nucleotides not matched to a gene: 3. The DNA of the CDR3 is TGTGCCAGCAGCATCGGGAGGTCGAACACCGGGGAGCTGTTTTTT. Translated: CASSIGRSNTGELFF.

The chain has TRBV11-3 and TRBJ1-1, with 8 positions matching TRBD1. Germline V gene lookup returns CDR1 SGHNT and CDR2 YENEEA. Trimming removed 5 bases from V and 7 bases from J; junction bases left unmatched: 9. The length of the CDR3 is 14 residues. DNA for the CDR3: TGTGCCAGCAGCGATAGGACAGGGCGGAATGAAGCTTTCTTT. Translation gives CASSDRTGRNEAFF.

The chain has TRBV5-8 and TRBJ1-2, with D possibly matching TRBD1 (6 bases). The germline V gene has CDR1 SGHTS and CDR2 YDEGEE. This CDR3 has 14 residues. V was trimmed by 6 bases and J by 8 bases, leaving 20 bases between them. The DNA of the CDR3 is TGTGCCAGCACCCCGAGGGCAGGGGCCTTCGGCTACACCTTC. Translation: CASTPRAGAFGYTF. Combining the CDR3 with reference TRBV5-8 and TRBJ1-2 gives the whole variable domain EAGVTQSPTHLIKTRGQQATLRCSPISGHTSVYWYQQALGLGLQFLLWYDEGEERNRGNFPPRFSGRQFPNYSSELNVNALELEDSALYLCASTPRAGAFGYTFGSGTRLTVV.

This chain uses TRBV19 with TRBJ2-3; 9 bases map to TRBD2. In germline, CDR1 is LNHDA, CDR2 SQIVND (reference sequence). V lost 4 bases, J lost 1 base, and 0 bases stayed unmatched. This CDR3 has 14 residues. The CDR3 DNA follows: TGTGCCAGTAGTAGGACTAGCGGCACAGATACGCAGTATTTT. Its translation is CASSRTSGTDTQYF.

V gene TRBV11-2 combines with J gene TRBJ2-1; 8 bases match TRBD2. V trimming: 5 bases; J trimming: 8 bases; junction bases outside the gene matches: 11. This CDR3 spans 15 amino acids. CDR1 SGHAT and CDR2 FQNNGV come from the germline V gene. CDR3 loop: CASSPQLAVGDEQFF. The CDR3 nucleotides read TGTGCCAGCAGCCCACAACTAGCGGTCGGGGATGAGCAGTTCTTC.

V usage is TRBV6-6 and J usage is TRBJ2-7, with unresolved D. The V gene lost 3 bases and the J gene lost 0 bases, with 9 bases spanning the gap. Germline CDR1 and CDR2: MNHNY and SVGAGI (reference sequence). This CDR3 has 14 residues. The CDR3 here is CASSYVSSSYEQYF. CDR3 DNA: TGTGCCAGCAGTTATGTCTCGAGCTCCTACGAGCAGTACTTC.

In DNA, the CDR3 is TGTGCCAGCAGTGCCAAAGGGGGCCAAGCTTTCTTT. Translation: CASSAKGGQAFF. The rearrangement uses TRBV2 and TRBJ1-1; 7 bases map to TRBD1. The CDR3 extends over 12 amino acids. Germline lookup yields CDR1 SNHLY and CDR2 FYNNEI. V lost 4 bases, J lost 9 bases, and 5 bases stayed unmatched.

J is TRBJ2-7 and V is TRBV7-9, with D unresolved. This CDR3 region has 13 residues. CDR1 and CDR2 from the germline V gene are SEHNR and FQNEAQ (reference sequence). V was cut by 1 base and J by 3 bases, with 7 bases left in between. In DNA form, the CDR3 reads TGTGCCAGCAGCTTAGATAGCCTCTACGAGCAGTACTTC. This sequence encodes CASSLDSLYEQYF.

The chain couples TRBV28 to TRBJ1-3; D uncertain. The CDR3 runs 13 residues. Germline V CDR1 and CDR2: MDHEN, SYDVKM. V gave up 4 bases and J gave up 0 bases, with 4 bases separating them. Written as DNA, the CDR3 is TGTGCCAGCAGTTCCAGCTCTGGAAACACCATATATTTT. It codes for CASSSSSGNTIYF.

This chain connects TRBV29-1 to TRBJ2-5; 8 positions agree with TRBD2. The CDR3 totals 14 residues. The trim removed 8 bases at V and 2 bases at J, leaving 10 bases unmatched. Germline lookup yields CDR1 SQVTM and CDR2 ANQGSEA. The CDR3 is CSLTAGGRQETQYF. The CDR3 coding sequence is TGCAGCCTTACGGCGGGAGGAAGGCAAGAGACCCAGTACTTC. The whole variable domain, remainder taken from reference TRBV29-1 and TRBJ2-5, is SAVISQKPSRDICQRGTSLTIQCQVDSQVTMMFWYRQQPGQSLTLIATANQGSEATYESGFVIDKFPISRPNLTFSTLTVSNMSPEDSSIYLCSLTAGGRQETQYFGPGTRLLVL.

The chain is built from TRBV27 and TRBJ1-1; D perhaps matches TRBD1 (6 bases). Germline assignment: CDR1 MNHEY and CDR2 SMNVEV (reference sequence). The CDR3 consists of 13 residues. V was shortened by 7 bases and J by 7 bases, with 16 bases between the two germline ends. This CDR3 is CASTLGGGSEAFF. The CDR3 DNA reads TGTGCCAGCACCCTAGGGGGGGGAAGTGAAGCTTTCTTT.

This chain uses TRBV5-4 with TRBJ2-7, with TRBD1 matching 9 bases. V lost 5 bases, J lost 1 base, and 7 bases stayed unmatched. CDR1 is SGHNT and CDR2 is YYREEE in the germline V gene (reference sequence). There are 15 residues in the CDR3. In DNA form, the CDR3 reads TGTGCCAGCAGTTTCGGGACAGGGAGTTCCTACGAGCAGTACTTC. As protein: CASSFGTGSSYEQYF.

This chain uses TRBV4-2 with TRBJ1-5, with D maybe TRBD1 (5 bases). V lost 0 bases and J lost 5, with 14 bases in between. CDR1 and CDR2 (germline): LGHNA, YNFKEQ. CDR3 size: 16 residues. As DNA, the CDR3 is TGTGCCAGCAGCCAAGAGGGCCAGGGTCAATATCAGCCCCAGCATTTT. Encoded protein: CASSQEGQGQYQPQHF.

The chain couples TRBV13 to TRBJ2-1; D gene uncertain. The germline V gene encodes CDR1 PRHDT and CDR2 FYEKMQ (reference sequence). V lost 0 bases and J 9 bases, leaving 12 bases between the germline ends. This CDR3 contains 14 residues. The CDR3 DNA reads TGTGCCAGCAGCTTAGGCCGCGGCGGATCTGAGCAGTTCTTC. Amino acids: CASSLGRGGSEQFF.

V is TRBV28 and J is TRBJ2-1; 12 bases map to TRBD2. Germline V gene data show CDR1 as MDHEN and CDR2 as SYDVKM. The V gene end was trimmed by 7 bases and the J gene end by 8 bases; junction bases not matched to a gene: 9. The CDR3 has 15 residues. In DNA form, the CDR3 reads TGTGCCAGCATCATCCGACTAGCGGGAGCCCATGAGCAGTTCTTC. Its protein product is CASIIRLAGAHEQFF.

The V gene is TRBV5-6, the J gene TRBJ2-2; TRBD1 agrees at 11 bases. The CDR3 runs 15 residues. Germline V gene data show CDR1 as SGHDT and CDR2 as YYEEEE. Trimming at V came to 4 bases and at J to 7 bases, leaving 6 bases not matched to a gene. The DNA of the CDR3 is TGTGCCAGCAGCACCGGACAGGGGGCCTACGGGGAGCTGTTTTTT. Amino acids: CASSTGQGAYGELFF.

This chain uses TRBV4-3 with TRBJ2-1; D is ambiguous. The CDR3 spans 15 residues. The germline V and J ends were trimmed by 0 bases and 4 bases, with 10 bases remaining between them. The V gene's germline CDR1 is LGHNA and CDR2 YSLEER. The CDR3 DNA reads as TGCGCCAGCAGCCAAGATGTAGCAGAGTACAATGAGCAGTTCTTC. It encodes CASSQDVAEYNEQFF.

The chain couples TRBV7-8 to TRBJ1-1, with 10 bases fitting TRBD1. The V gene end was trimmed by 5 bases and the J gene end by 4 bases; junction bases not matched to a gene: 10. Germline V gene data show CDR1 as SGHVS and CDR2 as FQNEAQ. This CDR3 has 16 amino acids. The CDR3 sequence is CASSLRQGARGTEAFF. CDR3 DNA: TGTGCCAGCAGCCTACGACAGGGGGCGCGGGGCACTGAAGCTTTCTTT.

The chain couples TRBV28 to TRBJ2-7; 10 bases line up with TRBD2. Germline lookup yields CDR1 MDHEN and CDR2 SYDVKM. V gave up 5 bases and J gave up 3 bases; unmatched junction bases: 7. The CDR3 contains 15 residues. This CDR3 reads CASSPRTSGFYEQYF. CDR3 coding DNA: TGTGCCAGCAGTCCTCGGACTAGCGGATTCTACGAGCAGTACTTC.

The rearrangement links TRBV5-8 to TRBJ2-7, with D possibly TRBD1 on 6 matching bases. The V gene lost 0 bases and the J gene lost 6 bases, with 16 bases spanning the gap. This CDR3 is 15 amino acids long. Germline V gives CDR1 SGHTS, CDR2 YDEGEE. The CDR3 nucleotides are TGTGCCAGCAGCTTGGGAGGGGACACCCTCGGCGAGCAGTACTTC. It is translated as CASSLGGDTLGEQYF.